These T cell receptor beta chains were read from a single sample in a study of T cell responses to AZD1222 COVID-19 vaccine. The repertoire was sequenced with immunoSEQ multiplex PCR; TCRdb's copy has only in-frame clones and lacks some. The sample has around 140,000 clones, about 92% seen once; the top ten hold roughly an eighth. The sequences come from peripheral blood, collected after recovery from COVID-19. The receptors come from an adult who had recovered from COVID-19. The CDR3 runs from the conserved cysteine through the conserved F or W. Fields, in order: V gene, J gene, CDR3 length, clone size, D gene, CDR3 DNA, CDR3 protein. D genes are given only for firm matches. Not every row has a clone size; where given, it reads once, few, many or a size class.

v_call: TRBV19; j_call: TRBJ2-3; cdr3_length: 13; clone_size: .; d_call: .; cdr3_nt: TGTGCCACCCACGCAGGGGACACAGATACGCAGTATTTT; cdr3_aa: CATHAGDTDTQYF
v_call: TRBV28; j_call: TRBJ1-1; cdr3_length: 16; clone_size: .; d_call: .; cdr3_nt: TGTGCCAGCTATACCCTAGGGGGGGCCATGAACACTGAAGCTTTCTTT; cdr3_aa: CASYTLGGAMNTEAFF
v_call: TRBV4-1; j_call: TRBJ2-5; cdr3_length: 16; clone_size: .; d_call: TRBD1; cdr3_nt: TGCGCCAGCAGCCCATACGACAGGGGGCTCGGAGAGACCCAGTACTTC; cdr3_aa: CASSPYDRGLGETQYF
v_call: TRBV5-1; j_call: TRBJ2-1; cdr3_length: 15; clone_size: .; d_call: .; cdr3_nt: TGCGCCAGCAGCTTGGCCACGGGAGCCAGAAATGAGCAGTTCTTC; cdr3_aa: CASSLATGARNEQFF
v_call: TRBV5-5; j_call: TRBJ1-3; cdr3_length: 16; clone_size: .; d_call: .; cdr3_nt: TGTGCCAGCAGCTTCCGGGACGGGAGCTCTGGAAACACCATATATTTT; cdr3_aa: CASSFRDGSSGNTIYF
v_call: TRBV6-5; j_call: TRBJ2-3; cdr3_length: 15; clone_size: .; d_call: .; cdr3_nt: TGTGCCAGCAGCTCCCACTCAAAACGACGAGATACGCAGTATTTT; cdr3_aa: CASSSHSKRRDTQYF
v_call: TRBV24-1; j_call: TRBJ2-5; cdr3_length: 16; clone_size: .; d_call: TRBD1; cdr3_nt: TGTGCCACCAGTGATTCGGGACAGGGAACTGAAGAGACCCAGTACTTC; cdr3_aa: CATSDSGQGTEETQYF
v_call: TRBV6-5; j_call: TRBJ2-7; cdr3_length: 15; clone_size: once; d_call: .; cdr3_nt: TGTGCCAGCAGTCGGCTTGACGCAAGCTCCTACGAGCAGTACTTC; cdr3_aa: CASSRLDASSYEQYF
v_call: TRBV19; j_call: TRBJ2-7; cdr3_length: 14; clone_size: .; d_call: .; cdr3_nt: TGTGCCAGTAGTATCCGAGGTTTGTTCGACGAGCAGTACTTC; cdr3_aa: CASSIRGLFDEQYF
v_call: TRBV18; j_call: TRBJ2-1; cdr3_length: 15; clone_size: .; d_call: TRBD2; cdr3_nt: TGTGCCAGCTCCTCCGGGACTAGCGGGAACAATGAGCAGTTCTTC; cdr3_aa: CASSSGTSGNNEQFF
v_call: TRBV29-1; j_call: TRBJ2-5; cdr3_length: 14; clone_size: .; d_call: .; cdr3_nt: TGCAGCGTTCAACGGCCTGACCCCCAAGAGACCCAGTACTTC; cdr3_aa: CSVQRPDPQETQYF
v_call: TRBV19; j_call: TRBJ2-7; cdr3_length: 14; clone_size: .; d_call: .; cdr3_nt: TGTGCCAGTAGTATGACAGTAAAGAACTACGAGCAGTACTTC; cdr3_aa: CASSMTVKNYEQYF
v_call: TRBV5-6; j_call: TRBJ2-1; cdr3_length: 15; clone_size: .; d_call: .; cdr3_nt: TGTGCCAGCAGCTCGGAGGGCAAAATCCCCAATGAGCAGTTCTTC; cdr3_aa: CASSSEGKIPNEQFF
v_call: TRBV3-1/TRBV3-2; j_call: TRBJ2-1; cdr3_length: 13; clone_size: .; d_call: .; cdr3_nt: TGTGCCAGCAGCCAAGCCCGGAGGGATGAGCAGTTCTTC; cdr3_aa: CASSQARRDEQFF
v_call: TRBV27; j_call: TRBJ2-7; cdr3_length: 11; clone_size: once; d_call: .; cdr3_nt: TGTGCCACCGGGAGGGGGCTCGAGCAGTACTTC; cdr3_aa: CATGRGLEQYF
v_call: TRBV5-1; j_call: TRBJ2-3; cdr3_length: 16; clone_size: .; d_call: TRBD1; cdr3_nt: TGCGCCAGCAGAACAGGGGGCTCAGCGGGACAAGATACGCAGTATTTT; cdr3_aa: CASRTGGSAGQDTQYF
v_call: TRBV10-1; j_call: TRBJ2-1; cdr3_length: 19; clone_size: .; d_call: TRBD2; cdr3_nt: TGCGCCAGCAGTGAGTTCCTGACTAGCGGGAGGGTGTCAGGCAATGAGCAGTTCTTC; cdr3_aa: CASSEFLTSGRVSGNEQFF
v_call: TRBV29-1; j_call: TRBJ1-1; cdr3_length: 14; clone_size: .; d_call: TRBD1; cdr3_nt: TGCAGCGTTGCCACGGACAGGGGAAGTACTGAAGCTTTCTTT; cdr3_aa: CSVATDRGSTEAFF
v_call: TRBV7-9; j_call: TRBJ2-3; cdr3_length: 17; clone_size: .; d_call: TRBD2; cdr3_nt: TGTGCCAGCAGCTACTCCGGACTAGCGGGAGCAGGGGATACGCAGTATTTT; cdr3_aa: CASSYSGLAGAGDTQYF
v_call: TRBV2; j_call: TRBJ2-7; cdr3_length: 15; clone_size: .; d_call: .; cdr3_nt: TGTGCCAGCAGTGAAGAGTGGCCCGCCGTGTACGAGCAGTACTTC; cdr3_aa: CASSEEWPAVYEQYF
v_call: TRBV11-1; j_call: TRBJ2-1; cdr3_length: 16; clone_size: .; d_call: .; cdr3_nt: TGTGCCAGCAGCTTAGAGACAACAAGCTCCTACAATGAGCAGTTCTTC; cdr3_aa: CASSLETTSSYNEQFF
v_call: TRBV25-1; j_call: TRBJ2-3; cdr3_length: 12; clone_size: once; d_call: .; cdr3_nt: TGTGCCAGCAGTGGACTAACAGATACGCAGTATTTT; cdr3_aa: CASSGLTDTQYF
v_call: TRBV4-1; j_call: TRBJ2-1; cdr3_length: 15; clone_size: .; d_call: .; cdr3_nt: TGCGCCAGCAGCCAAGATTCGACCGAATACAATGAGCAGTTCTTC; cdr3_aa: CASSQDSTEYNEQFF
v_call: TRBV3-1/TRBV3-2; j_call: TRBJ2-2; cdr3_length: 12; clone_size: .; d_call: .; cdr3_nt: TGTGCCAGCACCCCCTTAGGCGGGGAGCTGTTTTTT; cdr3_aa: CASTPLGGELFF
v_call: TRBV19; j_call: TRBJ1-5; cdr3_length: 15; clone_size: .; d_call: .; cdr3_nt: TGTGCCAGTAGTATATGGGGGCTCGGCAATCAGCCCCAGCATTTT; cdr3_aa: CASSIWGLGNQPQHF
v_call: TRBV4-1; j_call: TRBJ2-7; cdr3_length: 15; clone_size: .; d_call: .; cdr3_nt: TGCGCCAGCAGCCTCAGGGACTTGAGCTCCTACGAGCAGTACTTC; cdr3_aa: CASSLRDLSSYEQYF
v_call: TRBV4-1; j_call: TRBJ2-2; cdr3_length: 21; clone_size: .; d_call: TRBD2; cdr3_nt: TGCGCCAGCAGCCAAGGCTCGGGGGGGTTTCGACTAGCGGCGGCCACCGGGGAGCTGTTTTTT; cdr3_aa: CASSQGSGGFRLAAATGELFF
v_call: TRBV7-3; j_call: TRBJ2-1; cdr3_length: 15; clone_size: .; d_call: TRBD2; cdr3_nt: TGTGCCAGCAGCTTAACTAGCGGGGCGCACAATGAGCAGTTCTTC; cdr3_aa: CASSLTSGAHNEQFF
v_call: TRBV11-2; j_call: TRBJ2-1; cdr3_length: 14; clone_size: .; d_call: .; cdr3_nt: TGTGCCAGCAGCCACGGAGGGGTAAGGGATGAGCAGTTCTTC; cdr3_aa: CASSHGGVRDEQFF
v_call: TRBV27; j_call: TRBJ2-3; cdr3_length: 16; clone_size: .; d_call: TRBD2; cdr3_nt: TGTGCCAGCAGTAAAACTAGCGTCGCTAGCACAGATACGCAGTATTTT; cdr3_aa: CASSKTSVASTDTQYF
v_call: TRBV27; j_call: TRBJ1-6; cdr3_length: 15; clone_size: .; d_call: .; cdr3_nt: TGTGCCAGCAGTTTCTGGGGGGAAATGAATTCACCCCTCCACTTT; cdr3_aa: CASSFWGEMNSPLHF
v_call: TRBV28; j_call: TRBJ2-3; cdr3_length: 15; clone_size: .; d_call: TRBD1; cdr3_nt: TGTGCCAGCAGCCTCGGACAGGGTCCCACAGATACGCAGTATTTT; cdr3_aa: CASSLGQGPTDTQYF
v_call: TRBV29-1; j_call: TRBJ1-4; cdr3_length: 13; clone_size: once; d_call: .; cdr3_nt: TGCAGCGTTTTGGACGGAATCAATGAAAAACTGTTTTTT; cdr3_aa: CSVLDGINEKLFF
v_call: TRBV24-1; j_call: TRBJ2-4; cdr3_length: 16; clone_size: .; d_call: TRBD1; cdr3_nt: TGTGCCACCAGTGAACGACAGGGGGCGGCCAAAAACATTCAGTACTTC; cdr3_aa: CATSERQGAAKNIQYF
v_call: TRBV2; j_call: TRBJ2-3; cdr3_length: 16; clone_size: .; d_call: TRBD1; cdr3_nt: TGTGCCAGCAGTGTTGCCAGGGGGAGAATCACAGATACGCAGTATTTT; cdr3_aa: CASSVARGRITDTQYF
v_call: TRBV19; j_call: TRBJ1-3; cdr3_length: 16; clone_size: .; d_call: TRBD1; cdr3_nt: TGTGCCAGTAGTTCCCGGACAGGGGGATCAGGAAACACCATATATTTT; cdr3_aa: CASSSRTGGSGNTIYF
v_call: TRBV7-8; j_call: TRBJ2-5; cdr3_length: 14; clone_size: few; d_call: .; cdr3_nt: TGTGCCAGCAGCGTCACCGGGACCAAAGAGACCCAGTACTTC; cdr3_aa: CASSVTGTKETQYF